The present TCR beta chain was sequenced within a study of T cell responses to AZD1222 COVID-19 vaccine. With regard to this clone: Its target is not known.

Germline CDR1 is MNHEY and CDR2 is SVGAGI. Trimming stripped 8 bases from V and 6 bases from J, with 14 bases between. The CDR3 length is 14 residues. Whole-study results and caveats: Increased Spike-specific TCR breadth and depth were observed after two AZD1222 doses. Dominant CD4 TCR responses targeted spike regions 160-218 and 743-854.

Assay used: immunoSEQ multiplex PCR; TCRdb lists only in-frame clones, some missing. The table lists around 120,000 clones, over 75% of them singletons. This receptor was obtained from an adult in good health. Source: peripheral blood, taken on day 0 of MenACWY control vaccination. The chain carries TRBV6-5 and TRBJ1-6; possibly TRBD1 for D (5 bases). Written as DNA, the CDR3 is TGTGCCAGCTCGCCGGGACCAACTAATTCACCCCTCCACTTT. Translation gives CASSPGPTNSPLHF.